The rows below give T cell receptor beta chains drawn from one sample of a study of blood T cells in healthy people across ages. A single record per CDR3 protein comes from TCRdb applying MiXCR to the 5' RACE reads. The table lists 650,000 to 950,000 distinct CDR3 sequences, approximately 44% of them singletons. Sequenced material: blood. The source of these receptors is a man aged 60 to 75 in good health. CDR3s include the opening cysteine and the closing phenylalanine or tryptophan. D genes are given only for firm matches. Only part of the rows carry a size: once, few, many, or a class if the clone is expanded.

>TRBJ2-3|TRBV24-1|many|TRBD1
TGTGCCACCAGTGACTCGACAGGGGGCAATACGCAGTATTTT
CATSDSTGGNTQYF
>TRBJ2-1|TRBV4-1|-|-
TGCGCCAGCAGCCAAGATTTAACAGGCAGGAACAATGAGCAGTTCTTC
CASSQDLTGRNNEQFF
>TRBJ1-3|TRBV13|few|-
TGTGCCAGCAGCCCGAGGAGATCTGGAAACACCATATATTTT
CASSPRRSGNTIYF
>TRBJ2-1|TRBV6-2/TRBV6-3|-|TRBD2
TGTGCCAGCAGTGTTGGGCGGGGGGGACATGAGCAGTTCTTC
CASSVGRGGHEQFF
>TRBJ2-7|TRBV28|-|-
TGTGCCAGCAGGATGACGGAAAGCTCCTACGAGCAGTACTTC
CASRMTESSYEQYF
>TRBJ2-1|TRBV12-3/TRBV12-4|few|-
TGTGCCAGCAGTTTGCGCGGGGGCCCCGGTGGTGAGCAGTTCTTC
CASSLRGGPGGEQFF
>TRBJ2-5|TRBV7-2|few|TRBD1
TGTGCCAGCAGCACCGGGACAGGGCTGGAGACCCAGTACTTC
CASSTGTGLETQYF
>TRBJ2-5|TRBV6-6|many|-
TGTGCCACCACCGGCGCAGCCCAAGAGACCCAGTACTTC
CATTGAAQETQYF
>TRBJ2-1|TRBV28|-|-
TGTGCCAGCGGTACAGTTTACAATGAGCAGTTCTTC
CASGTVYNEQFF
>TRBJ2-7|TRBV12-3/TRBV12-4|once|TRBD1
TGTGCCAGCAGCCCCGGGACAGGGAAGTTCTACGAGCAGTACTTC
CASSPGTGKFYEQYF
>TRBJ2-3|TRBV7-6|-|-
TGTGCCAGCAGCCAAAGAGGAACAGCAACAGATACGCAGTATTTT
CASSQRGTATDTQYF
>TRBJ1-1|TRBV12-3/TRBV12-4|few|TRBD1
TGTGCCAGCACCGCAGGGACAGCTGAAGCTTTCTTT
CASTAGTAEAFF
>TRBJ2-3|TRBV25-1|-|-
TGTGCCAGCAGTGAATATAGAGGATTTCCCACAGATACGCAGTATTTT
CASSEYRGFPTDTQYF
>TRBJ2-1|TRBV10-3|-|-
TGTGCCATCAGTGTCATAGCGAGGAATGAGCAGTTCTTC
CAISVIARNEQFF
>TRBJ1-1|TRBV28|-|-
TGTGCCAGTGCTGTTGGAGAGAACACTGAAGCTTTCTTT
CASAVGENTEAFF
>TRBJ1-2|TRBV12-3/TRBV12-4|few|TRBD1
TGTGCCAGCAGTGGACAGGGGACGTTTAACTATGGCTACACCTTC
CASSGQGTFNYGYTF
>TRBJ2-4|TRBV13|-|TRBD2
TGTGCCAGCAGCTTAGCCGGGGGGGGAAAAAACATTCAGTACTTC
CASSLAGGGKNIQYF
>TRBJ1-2|TRBV20-1|once|-
TGCAGTGCCCCCGGGTATTTGAGCACAGACTATGGCTACACCTTC
CSAPGYLSTDYGYTF
>TRBJ2-1|TRBV9|-|TRBD2
TGTGCCAGCAGCGCGAGCGGGGGGGGCGGTGAGCAGTTCTTC
CASSASGGGGEQFF
>TRBJ1-4|TRBV5-4|once|TRBD1
TGTGCCAGCAGCTTGACAGGGGACGATGAAAAACTGTTTTTT
CASSLTGDDEKLFF
>TRBJ2-1|TRBV5-1|-|TRBD2
TGCGCCAGCAGCTTTTCTAGCGGGGCATACAATGAGCAGTTCTTC
CASSFSSGAYNEQFF
>TRBJ2-5|TRBV12-3/TRBV12-4|-|-
TGTGCCAGCAGTTCTACCCCCGCGGAGGAGACCCAGTACTTC
CASSSTPAEETQYF
>TRBJ1-1|TRBV4-1|-|-
TGCGCCACCCAGTCGGCAGAGTACACTGAAGCTTTCTTT
CATQSAEYTEAFF
>TRBJ2-1|TRBV6-2/TRBV6-3|-|-
TGTGCCAGCAGTGCCTTTCCGCCCTCCTACAATGAGCAGTTCTTC
CASSAFPPSYNEQFF
>TRBJ1-1|TRBV4-1|few|-
TGCGCCAGCAGCCAACTGACAGGATCATTATTCGCTTTCTTT
CASSQLTGSLFAFF
>TRBJ2-1|TRBV7-2|-|TRBD2
TGTGCCAGCAGCTTCCTACTAGCGGGGTGGGAGCAGTTCTTC
CASSFLLAGWEQFF
>TRBJ2-2|TRBV7-6|once|TRBD2
TGTGCCAGCAGCCCATCCCCCGGGACTACCTTGAACACCGGGGAGCTGTTTTTT
CASSPSPGTTLNTGELFF
>TRBJ2-5|TRBV20-1|-|-
TGCAGTGCTAGAGATGTTTCAAGTTCAGAGACCCAGTACTTC
CSARDVSSSETQYF
>TRBJ1-1|TRBV11-2|few|TRBD1
TGTGCCAGCAGTCATCCGGGGACAGGGAGAACTGAAGCTTTCTTT
CASSHPGTGRTEAFF
>TRBJ2-3|TRBV20-1|-|TRBD1
TGCAGTGCTAGAGACCTCGACAGGGGCACAGATACGCAGTATTTT
CSARDLDRGTDTQYF
>TRBJ2-7|TRBV5-1|-|TRBD2
TGCGCCAGCAATAGGGCTAGCGGAACCTACGAGCAGTACTTC
CASNRASGTYEQYF
>TRBJ2-1|TRBV11-3|-|-
TGTGCCAGCAGCGCAGGGGGGGGCCCGGCCTACAATGAGCAGTTCTTC
CASSAGGGPAYNEQFF
>TRBJ1-1|TRBV6-1|few|TRBD1
TGTGCCAGCAGAGCTCCACAGGGGATGAACACTGAAGCTTTCTTT
CASRAPQGMNTEAFF
>TRBJ1-1|TRBV5-1|many|-
TGCGCCAGCAGCTGGGAGGGTCCGAACACTGAAGCTTTCTTT
CASSWEGPNTEAFF
>TRBJ1-2|TRBV20-1|-|-
TGCAGTGCTAGGAACACGGACGGCTACACCTTC
CSARNTDGYTF
>TRBJ2-7|TRBV20-1|-|TRBD2
TGCAGTGCTAGTTCTAGCGGGGGGGCTTGCTACAATGAGCAGTACTTC
CSASSSGGACYNEQYF
>TRBJ2-3|TRBV7-9|-|-
TGTGCCAGCAGCTACCCTAGGGCCAGCTCTAGCACAGATACGCAGTATTTT
CASSYPRASSSTDTQYF
>TRBJ2-5|TRBV20-1|-|-
TGCAGTGCTAGAGAAGGGACTTTGGAGGAGACCCAGTACTTC
CSAREGTLEETQYF
>TRBJ1-2|TRBV29-1|-|-
TGCAGCGTTGAAGACCCTCGCAGGGCGGATGGCTACACCTTC
CSVEDPRRADGYTF
>TRBJ2-3|TRBV9|-|TRBD2
TGTGCCAGCACCTCCGGGACTAGTAGCACAGATACGCAGTATTTT
CASTSGTSSTDTQYF
>TRBJ2-7|TRBV6-2/TRBV6-3|-|-
TGTGCCAGCAGTTACCCAACAGGTCGGAAGGGATCCTACGAGCAGTACTTC
CASSYPTGRKGSYEQYF
>TRBJ2-5|TRBV29-1|few|-
TGCAGCGTTTTATATTTAGGGGTATGGTACTTC
CSVLYLGVWYF
>TRBJ2-7|TRBV9|many|-
TGTGCCAGCAGCGTAGGAGCGTCCGAGCAGTACTTC
CASSVGASEQYF
>TRBJ2-5|TRBV12-3/TRBV12-4|-|TRBD1
TGTGCCAGCAGACACAGGGGGCGTCAAGAGACCCAGTACTTC
CASRHRGRQETQYF
>TRBJ2-5|TRBV5-1|-|TRBD2
TGCGCCAGCAGCTTGACTAGCGGGGTAGAGACCCAGTACTTC
CASSLTSGVETQYF
>TRBJ1-2|TRBV7-9|-|TRBD1
TGTGCCGGCAGCTTATCGACAGGGGGCGCGTCCGGCTACACCTTC
CAGSLSTGGASGYTF
>TRBJ2-7|TRBV15|-|TRBD1
TGTGCCACCAGCAGGACCCGGGACAGGGGAATCTACGAGCAGTACTTC
CATSRTRDRGIYEQYF
>TRBJ2-7|TRBV28|-|TRBD2
TGTGCCAGCAGTTCTACCGGGCTAGCGGGGGGATCTTACGAGCAGTACTTC
CASSSTGLAGGSYEQYF
>TRBJ2-7|TRBV12-3/TRBV12-4|few|-
TGTGCCAGCAGCCTCGTGGGCGACGGTTCCTACGAGCAGTACTTC
CASSLVGDGSYEQYF
>TRBJ2-1|TRBV20-1|-|TRBD2
TGCAGTGCTAGAGATACGGGACTAGCGGGAGGTCCCAATGAGCAGTTCTTC
CSARDTGLAGGPNEQFF